Here is one T cell receptor beta chain with its context. With 5 bases clipped from V and 1 base from J, the junction kept 4 bases outside the gene matches. The CDR3 length is 15 residues. The germline V gene encodes CDR1 SGHVS and CDR2 FNYEAQ. The source of the sample is a study of technical replicates of blood from several donors. Data came from immunoSEQ multiplex PCR; TCRdb stores just in-frame clones and leaves some out. The sample shows fewer than 80,000 clones, 80% to 90% of them seen only once. The rearrangement links TRBV7-6 to TRBJ2-7; TRBD2 aligns across 11 bases. The sequenced sample was PBMCs. This receptor was obtained from a human donor in good health. Some clones in this sample may be carry-over from other donors' samples. CDR3 residues: CASSDTSGGSYEQYF. The CDR3 region has the DNA TGTGCCAGCAGCGACACTAGCGGGGGTTCCTACGAGCAGTACTTC. Supplemented by reference TRBV7-6 and TRBJ2-7, the full variable domain reads GAGVSQSPRYKVTKRGQDVALRCDPISGHVSLYWYRQALGQGPEFLTYFNYEAQQDKSGLPNDRFSAERPEGSISTLTIQRTEQRDSAMYRCASSDTSGGSYEQYFGPGTRLTVT.